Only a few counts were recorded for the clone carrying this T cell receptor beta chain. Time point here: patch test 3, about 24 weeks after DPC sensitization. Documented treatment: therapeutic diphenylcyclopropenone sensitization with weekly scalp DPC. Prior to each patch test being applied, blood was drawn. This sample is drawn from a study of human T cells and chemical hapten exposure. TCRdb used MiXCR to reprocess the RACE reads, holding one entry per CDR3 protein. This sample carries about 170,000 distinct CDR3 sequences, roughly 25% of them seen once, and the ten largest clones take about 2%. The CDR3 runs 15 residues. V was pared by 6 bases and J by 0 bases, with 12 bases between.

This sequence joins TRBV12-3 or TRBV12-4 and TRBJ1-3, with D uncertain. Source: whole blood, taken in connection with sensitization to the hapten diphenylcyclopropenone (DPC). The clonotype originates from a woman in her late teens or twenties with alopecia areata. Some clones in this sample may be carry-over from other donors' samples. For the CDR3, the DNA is TGTGCCAGCAGAGGGAGGGAGACCTCTGGAAACACCATATATTTT. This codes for CASRGRETSGNTIYF.